This is a list of T cell receptor beta chains from one sample in a study of shared clonotypes between healthy human individuals. The table came from immunoSEQ multiplex PCR; TCRdb's copy has only in-frame clones and leaves some out. The sample holds approximately 620,000 clones; approximately 97% are singletons and the top ten take 0.055% to 0.07%. The sequencing sample was made of naive CD4+ T cells sorted from blood. These receptors were obtained from a woman aged 30 to 39 in good health. The conserved cysteine and the conserved F or W are not part of the CDR3 here.

V	J	CDR3
TRBV5-1	TRBJ2-6	ASSQEGPGANVLT
TRBV19	TRBJ2-1	ASSIQAGGRNEQF
TRBV28	TRBJ2-6	ASSSPGMGHPSGANVLT
TRBV27	TRBJ1-1	ASSLRGVGEAF
TRBV6-5	TRBJ2-1	ASSLLAGGYNEQF
TRBV7-9	TRBJ2-7	ASSLALASSYEQY
TRBV5-1	TRBJ2-3	ASSSLAGGTDTQY
TRBV19	TRBJ1-5	ASSPYSNQPQH
TRBV28	TRBJ1-6	ASSESLTVNSPLH
TRBV18	TRBJ2-7	ASSPVEGLTYEQY
TRBV27	TRBJ2-6	ASSRTSGRFSGANVLT